One T cell receptor (beta chain) is described in this entry. No antigen is known for it. From germline, CDR1 is SNHLY and CDR2 FYNNEI. This CDR3 has 14 residues. V was trimmed by 4 bases and J by 6 bases, leaving 15 bases between them. The Oncomine TCR Beta short-read assay was what sequenced the DNA obtained from cultured CD4+ T cells. TCRdb reanalysed the PCR reads using MiXCR and keeps one entry per CDR3 protein. The sample yields roughly 10,000 distinct CDR3 sequences, roughly two fifths seen once. The sample originates from a study of vaccination and CD4 T cells after COVID-19. Study-level information: The stimulus for the cells was overlapping spike peptides derived from SARS-CoV-2, HCoV-NL63, HCoV-OC43 and HCoV-229E. Study outcomes and limitations: Counts of SARS-CoV-2-reactive clonotypes had a median that went from approximately 21 to 38, a nonsignificant change.

Treatment of the sample: approximately 10-day PBMC culture with coronavirus spike peptide pools or control peptides (ViraFEST assay). Antigen-specific T cell expansion with peptide pools preceded TCR sequencing in the ViraFEST approach. PBMCs, plated at 2 million to 2.5 million per well, were grown in the presence of about 9.5 IU/ml IL-2 and 10 ug/ml peptide pools. The sequence was obtained from a human donor who had recovered from COVID-19. J is TRBJ1-2 and V is TRBV2; maybe TRBD1 (6 bases). Input material: CD4+ T cells from blood, cultured in vitro. CDR3 nucleotide sequence: TGTGCCAGCAGTGGGCAGGGGCAGAGGGATGGCTACACCTTC. Translation: CASSGQGQRDGYTF.